The sequence of this TCR beta chain was determined in a study of regulatory T cells in long-lasting Graves disease. Arm-PCR with iRepertoire HTBI primers amplified the CDR3 regions for these TCR beta libraries. TCRdb reprocessed the multiplex PCR reads with MiXCR, giving one entry per CDR3 protein. The sample includes a few hundred thousand distinct CDR3 sequences, roughly a quarter of them seen just once. CDR3 length equals 14 residues. V lost 3 bases to trimming and J lost 0 bases, with 8 bases between them. Germline lookup yields CDR1 GTSNPN and CDR2 SVGIG (reference sequence). Indicated time point: persistent/refractory GD, antithyroid drugs over 5 years with positive TRAb. With RNA extracted from PBMCs as input, the TCR library was made.

The TCR comes from a female donor with Graves disease. The sequenced sample was peripheral blood mononuclear cells (PBMCs), obtained when the disease was refractory, from a patient treated with antithyroid drugs. The chain uses TRBV30 and TRBJ1-4; D not resolved. CDR3 coding DNA: TGTGCCTGGAGGTTTGGGGCAACTAATGAAAAACTGTTTTTT. Translated: CAWRFGATNEKLFF.